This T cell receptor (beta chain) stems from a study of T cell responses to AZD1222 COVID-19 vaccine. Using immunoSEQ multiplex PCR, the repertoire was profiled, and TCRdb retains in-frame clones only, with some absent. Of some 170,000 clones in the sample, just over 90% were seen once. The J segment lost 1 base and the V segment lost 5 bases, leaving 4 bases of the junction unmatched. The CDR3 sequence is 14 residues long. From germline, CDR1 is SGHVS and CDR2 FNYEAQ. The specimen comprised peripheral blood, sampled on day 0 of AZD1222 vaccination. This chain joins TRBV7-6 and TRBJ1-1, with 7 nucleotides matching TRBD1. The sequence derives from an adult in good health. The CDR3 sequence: CASSPGTANTEAFF. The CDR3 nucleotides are TGTGCCAGCAGCCCCGGGACAGCGAACACTGAAGCTTTCTTT.